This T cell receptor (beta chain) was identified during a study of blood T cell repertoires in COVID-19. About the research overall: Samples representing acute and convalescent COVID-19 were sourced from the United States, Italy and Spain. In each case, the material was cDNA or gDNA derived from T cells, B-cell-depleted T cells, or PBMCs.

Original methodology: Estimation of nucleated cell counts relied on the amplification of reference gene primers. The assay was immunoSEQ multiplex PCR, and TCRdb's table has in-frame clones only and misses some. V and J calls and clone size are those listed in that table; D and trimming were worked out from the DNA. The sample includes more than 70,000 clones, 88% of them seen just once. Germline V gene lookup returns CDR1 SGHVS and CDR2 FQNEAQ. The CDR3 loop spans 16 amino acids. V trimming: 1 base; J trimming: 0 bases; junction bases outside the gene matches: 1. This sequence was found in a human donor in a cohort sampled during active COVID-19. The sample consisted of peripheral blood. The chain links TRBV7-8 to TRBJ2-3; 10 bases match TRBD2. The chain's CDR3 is CASSLVSGGSTDTQYF. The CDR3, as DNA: TGTGCCAGCAGCTTAGTTAGCGGGGGGAGCACAGATACGCAGTATTTT.